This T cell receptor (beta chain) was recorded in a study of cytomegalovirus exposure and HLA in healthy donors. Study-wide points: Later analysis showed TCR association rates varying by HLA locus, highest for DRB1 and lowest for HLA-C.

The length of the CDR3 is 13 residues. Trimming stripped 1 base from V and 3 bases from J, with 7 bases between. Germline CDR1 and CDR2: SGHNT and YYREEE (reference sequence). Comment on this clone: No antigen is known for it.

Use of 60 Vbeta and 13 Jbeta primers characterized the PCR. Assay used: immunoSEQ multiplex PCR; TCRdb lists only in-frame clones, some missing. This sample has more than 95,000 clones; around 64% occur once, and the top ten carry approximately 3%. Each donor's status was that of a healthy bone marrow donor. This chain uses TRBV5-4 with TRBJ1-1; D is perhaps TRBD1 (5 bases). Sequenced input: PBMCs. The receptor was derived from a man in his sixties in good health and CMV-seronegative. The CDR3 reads CASSLRGDTEAFF. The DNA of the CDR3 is TGTGCCAGCAGCTTGCGGGGGGACACTGAAGCTTTCTTT.